One and the same sample provided the 23 T cell receptor beta chains below, sequenced in a study of molecular identifiers for immune sequencing clone quantification. Each CDR3 protein is one row after TCRdb ran MiXCR on the PCR reads. The sample yields about 510,000 distinct CDR3 sequences, 25% seen once. The sample taken for sequencing was naive CD8+ T cells from blood, with Jurkat cell RNA spiked in. The subset: FACS-sorted CD8+CD4-CCR7+CD45RA+ naive T cells. The receptors were gathered from a human donor in good health. Some libraries in this study had Jurkat cell RNA spiked in.

This clonotype was detected many times. This chain joins TRBV13 and TRBJ1-1; weak D call: TRBD1 (5 bases). The CDR3 sequence is 17 residues long. Trimming removed 2 bases from V and 7 bases from J, with 23 bases in between. CDR1 PRHDT and CDR2 FYEKMQ come from the germline V gene (reference sequence). CDR3 nucleotide sequence: TGTGCCAGCAGCTTAAAGGGCCGCCTGAGGGGATGGGGTGAAGCTTTCTTT. It is translated as CASSLKGRLRGWGEAFF.

In this sample, this clonotype turned up many times. The junction and the germline gene differ at one end; a read error may be behind it. This chain connects TRBV13 to TRBJ2-7, with D possibly TRBD2 on 6 matching bases. The CDR3 covers 12 residues. The germline V gene encodes CDR1 PRHDT and CDR2 FYEKMQ (reference sequence). The CDR3 DNA follows: TGTGCCAGCAGCTTAGGGTCCGAGCGGGCGAACTTC. As protein: CASSLGSERANF.

The genes are TRBV4-1 and TRBJ1-3; TRBD1 might be the D (6 bases). V lost 1 base and J lost 4, with 17 bases in between. This CDR3 comprises 17 residues. Germline loops: CDR1 MGHRA, CDR2 YSYEKL. CDR3 loop: CASSQVSARGPGNTIYF. The CDR3 DNA is TGCGCCAGCAGCCAAGTTTCGGCCAGGGGACCGGGAAACACCATATATTTT.

This clonotype came up many times. The chain joins TRBV7-9 to TRBJ1-1; 8 bases are shared with TRBD1. CDR3 length equals 13 residues. The J segment lost 7 bases and the V segment lost 5 bases, leaving 6 bases of the junction unmatched. CDR1 and CDR2 from the germline V gene are SEHNR and FQNEAQ (reference sequence). CDR3 residues: CASSLYGQGEAFF. In DNA form, the CDR3 reads TGTGCCAGCAGCCTATACGGACAGGGTGAAGCTTTCTTT.

The chain links TRBV7-9 to TRBJ2-7; either TRBD1 or TRBD2 may fit D (5 bases each). The CDR3 covers 13 residues. Germline V gene sequence: CDR1 SEHNR, CDR2 FQNEAQ (reference sequence). The V end lost 0 bases, the J end lost 5 bases, and 8 bases lay between the germline ends. The CDR3 sequence is CASSLAQGHEQYF. The DNA for the CDR3 is TGTGCCAGCAGCTTAGCCCAGGGACACGAGCAGTACTTC. The whole variable domain, filled in from reference TRBV7-9 and TRBJ2-7, reads DTGVSQNPRHKITKRGQNVTFRCDPISEHNRLYWYRQTLGQGPEFLTYFQNEAQLEKSRLLSDRFSAERPKGSFSTLEIQRTEQGDSAMYLCASSLAQGHEQYFGPGTRLTVT.

This clonotype was seen ten or more times. The chain has TRBV5-4 and TRBJ2-5; D is possibly TRBD1 (6 bases). The CDR3 totals 15 residues. The V end lost 4 bases, the J end lost 0 bases, and 13 bases lay between the germline ends. The germline V gene has CDR1 SGHNT and CDR2 YYREEE (reference sequence). CDR3 in amino acids: CASSVGQTYQETQYF. The CDR3 nucleotides are TGTGCCAGCAGCGTTGGACAGACGTACCAAGAGACCCAGTACTTC.

This clonotype came up a few times. The V call is TRBV30, the J call TRBJ2-1, with a tentative D call TRBD2 (5 bases). Trimming shortened V by 7 bases and J by 0 bases, and 10 bases separated the two germline ends. The CDR3 has 13 residues. CDR1 is GTSNPN and CDR2 is SVGIG in the germline V gene (reference sequence). CDR3 residues: CASGISSYNEQFF. The CDR3 nucleotides are TGTGCCTCCGGGATCAGCTCCTACAATGAGCAGTTCTTC. Based on the CDR3 plus reference TRBV30 and TRBJ2-1, the full variable domain is SQTIHQWPATLVQPVGSPLSLECTVEGTSNPNLYWYRQAAGRGLQLLFYSVGIGQISSEVPQNLSASRPQDRQFILSSKKLLLSDSGFYLCASGISSYNEQFFGPGTRLTVL.

This clonotype was detected only a few times. V usage is TRBV27 and J usage is TRBJ2-7; D possibly uses TRBD1 or TRBD2 (6 bases each). Germline-derived CDR1 and CDR2 are MNHEY and SMNVEV (reference sequence). CDR3 length equals 15 residues. V was clipped by 3 bases and J by 3 bases, with 15 bases between them. For the CDR3, the DNA is TGTGCCAGCAGTTTGGAGGGGGGTGGCCTCTACGAGCAGTACTTC. It specifies CASSLEGGGLYEQYF.

This clonotype was counted many times. This chain uses TRBV6-5 with TRBJ2-2; TRBD1 is a possible D gene (6 bases). CDR1 MNHEY and CDR2 SVGAGI come from the germline V gene. Trimming pared 0 bases from V and 1 base from J, leaving 12 bases between. The CDR3 extends over 17 amino acids. The CDR3 coding sequence is TGTGCCAGCAGTTACTCGATGGGGACACTGAACACCGGGGAGCTGTTTTTT. Translating gives CASSYSMGTLNTGELFF.

This clonotype came up many times. CDR3 bases: TGTGCCAGCAGCCAAGGACTTTCGAACACTGAAGCTTTCTTT. This codes for CASSQGLSNTEAFF. The chain uses TRBV4-2 and TRBJ1-1; no clear D gene. The V and J ends lost 1 base and 1 base respectively, with 7 bases between them. The CDR3 consists of 14 residues. Germline loops: CDR1 LGHNA, CDR2 YNFKEQ.

There are a few counts of this clonotype. The CDR3 spells CAWSPFWTNVNTEAFF. CDR3 nucleotide sequence: TGTGCCTGGAGTCCCTTTTGGACAAACGTGAACACTGAAGCTTTCTTT. This chain links TRBV30 with TRBJ1-1; the D gene is possibly TRBD1 (5 bases). Trimming removed 2 bases from V and 0 bases from J, with 16 bases in between. Per germline, CDR1 GTSNPN and CDR2 SVGIG (reference sequence). The CDR3 loop spans 16 amino acids.

At least ten counts were recorded for this clonotype. V gene TRBV29-1 combines with J gene TRBJ2-2, with 7 bases fitting TRBD1. V lost 4 bases, J lost 5 bases, and 4 bases stayed unmatched. The CDR3 has 13 amino acids. From germline, CDR1 is SQVTM and CDR2 ANQGSEA. CDR3 sequence reads: CSVVEGATGELFF. For the CDR3, the DNA is TGCAGCGTTGTAGAGGGGGCGACCGGGGAGCTGTTTTTT.

This clonotype has only a few counts. CDR3 sequence reads: CASSLRVRADTGELFF. CDR3 in DNA: TGTGCCAGCAGTCTCCGGGTCAGGGCGGACACCGGGGAGCTGTTTTTT. The chain carries TRBV6-2 or TRBV6-3 and TRBJ2-2, with a possible D match to TRBD1 (5 bases). Between the trimmed V and J ends, which lost 5 bases and 3 bases, there was a span of 16 bases. The CDR3 is 16 residues long. From germline, CDR1 is MNHEY and CDR2 SVGEGT.

This clonotype was seen repeatedly, ten times or more. The chain joins TRBV2 to TRBJ2-3; D is undetermined. CDR3 size: 17 residues. Trimming cost V 3 bases and J 5 bases, with 21 bases left between them. Germline V gene sequence: CDR1 SNHLY, CDR2 FYNNEI. CDR3 sequence (DNA): TGTGCCAGCAGTGAGACACGGACCGGTACACAGTTAGATACGCAGTATTTT. Translation: CASSETRTGTQLDTQYF.

The CDR3 protein is CASSLDRYQNEKLFF. The CDR3 DNA follows: TGTGCCAGCAGCTTAGATAGGTATCAGAATGAAAAACTGTTTTTT. This sequence joins TRBV11-2 and TRBJ1-4; D ambiguous. This CDR3 is built from 15 residues. CDR1 is SGHAT and CDR2 is FQNNGV in the germline V gene. V lost 0 bases to trimming and J lost 5 bases, with 10 bases between them. The variable domain in full, completed from reference TRBV11-2 and TRBJ1-4, reads EAGVAQSPRYKIIEKRQSVAFWCNPISGHATLYWYQQILGQGPKLLIQFQNNGVVDDSQLPKDRFSAERLKGVDSTLKIQPAKLEDSAVYLCASSLDRYQNEKLFFGSGTQLSVL.

This clonotype was seen at least ten times. The chain joins TRBV12-3 or TRBV12-4 to TRBJ1-2, with D unclear. Trimming shortened V by 5 bases and J by 4 bases, and 11 bases separated the two germline ends. The CDR3 covers 13 residues. CDR3 nucleotides: TGTGCCAGCAGTAGGACGGTAGCCTATGGCTACACCTTC. It specifies CASSRTVAYGYTF.

This clonotype has more than one count but fewer than ten. V and J are TRBV7-6 and TRBJ2-3; D call uncertain. Between the trimmed V and J ends, which lost 5 bases and 0 bases, there was a span of 15 bases. Germline CDR1 is SGHVS and CDR2 is FNYEAQ. CDR3 length: 16 residues. CDR3 protein: CASSPRTVSSTDTQYF. The CDR3 coding sequence is TGTGCCAGCAGCCCCCGGACGGTGTCTAGCACAGATACGCAGTATTTT.

The chain employs TRBV27 and TRBJ1-1, with no clear D. Trimming cost V 8 bases and J 1 base, with 5 bases left between them. The length of the CDR3 is 11 residues. Germline CDR1 and CDR2: MNHEY and SMNVEV (reference sequence). In DNA, the CDR3 is TGTGCCAGCCTCTGGAACACTGAAGCTTTCTTT. Its protein product is CASLWNTEAFF.

This clonotype was observed a single time. A read error may be the cause here, since a much bigger clone is one base away. V and J are TRBV4-3 and TRBJ1-5; TRBD1 might be the D (5 bases). Germline loops: CDR1 LGHNA, CDR2 YSLEER. V was pared by 0 bases and J by 0 bases, with 12 bases between. The CDR3 is made up of 17 amino acids. For the CDR3, the DNA is TGCGCCAGCAGCCAAGACTGGCAGGGCAATAGCAATCAGCCCCAGCATTTT. Translating gives CASSQDWQGNSNQPQHF.

The chain is built from TRBV7-9 and TRBJ1-2, with D possibly TRBD1 on 6 matching bases. Germline V gene sequence: CDR1 SEHNR, CDR2 FQNEAQ (reference sequence). The CDR3 spans 13 residues. Trimming took off 9 bases at V and 10 bases at J, with 21 bases between the two ends. CDR3 nucleotide sequence: TGTGCCAGTAGACAGGACGTAGCAGAAGTCTACACCTTC. Amino acids: CASRQDVAEVYTF. The variable domain in full, completed from reference TRBV7-9 and TRBJ1-2, reads DTGVSQNPRHKITKRGQNVTFRCDPISEHNRLYWYRQTLGQGPEFLTYFQNEAQLEKSRLLSDRFSAERPKGSFSTLEIQRTEQGDSAMYLCASRQDVAEVYTFGSGTRLTVV.

This clonotype was recorded at least ten times. The chain carries TRBV12-3 or TRBV12-4 and TRBJ1-1, with D possibly being TRBD1 (5 bases). The CDR3 covers 12 residues. The V end lost 6 bases, the J end lost 8 bases, and 13 bases lay between the germline ends. DNA of the CDR3: TGTGCCAGCAGCTTGGGGGGACCCGAAGCTTTCTTT. Translating gives CASSLGGPEAFF.

A few counts support this clonotype. The chain couples TRBV28 to TRBJ2-1; D gene ambiguous. CDR3 length equals 15 residues. CDR1 is MDHEN, CDR2 SYDVKM, per germline. Deletions cut 3 bases from V and 2 bases from J, with 11 bases between. CDR3 nucleotide sequence: TGTGCCAGCAGTTTCGTGGCAGAAGCCTACAATGAGCAGTTCTTC. Translated: CASSFVAEAYNEQFF.

Worth noting for this clonotype: Relative to the germline gene, one junction end is altered; a read error may explain this. This sequence joins TRBV6-1 and TRBJ1-1; no clear D. Germline values: CDR1 MNHNS, CDR2 SASEGT. The CDR3 sequence is 13 residues long. In DNA form, the CDR3 reads TGTGCCAGCAGTGAAATTTCAGGAGGTGAAGCTTTCTTC. As protein: CASSEISGGEAFF.